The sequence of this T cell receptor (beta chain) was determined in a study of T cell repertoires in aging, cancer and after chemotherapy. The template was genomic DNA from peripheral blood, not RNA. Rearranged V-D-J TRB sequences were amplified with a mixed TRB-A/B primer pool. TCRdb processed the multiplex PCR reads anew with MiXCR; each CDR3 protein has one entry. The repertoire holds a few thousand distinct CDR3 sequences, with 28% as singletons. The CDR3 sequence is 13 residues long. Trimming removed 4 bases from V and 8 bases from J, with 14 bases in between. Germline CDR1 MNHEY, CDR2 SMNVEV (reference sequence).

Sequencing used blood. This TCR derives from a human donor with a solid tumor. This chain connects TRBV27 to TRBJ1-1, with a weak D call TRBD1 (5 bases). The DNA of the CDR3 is TGTGCCAGCAGTTCGGGGGGGGGGGGAGAAGCTTTCTTT. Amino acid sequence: CASSSGGGGEAFF.